Listed below are T cell receptor beta chains from one sample, sequenced in a study of monozygotic twins with inflammatory bowel disease. TCRdb re-called the 5' RACE reads; every CDR3 protein appears as one record, without DNA. The sample holds about 380,000 distinct CDR3 sequences. The sequenced material came from blood. Receptor source: a human donor with ulcerative colitis or Crohn's disease, or a healthy co-twin of an affected twin (not recorded which). CDR3s include the opening cysteine and the closing phenylalanine or tryptophan.

TRBJ1-4	TRBV10-3	CAISDPRTGAEKLFF
TRBJ2-1	TRBV9	CASSPGRGGYNEQFF
TRBJ2-1	TRBV5-1	CASSLARTAYNEQFF
TRBJ2-7	TRBV4-3	CASSQSPGTGTEQYF
TRBJ1-2	TRBV12-3/TRBV12-4	CASSSRHVGYTF
TRBJ2-1	TRBV7-6	CASSRGGLTSSEQFF
TRBJ2-7	TRBV7-9	CASSLTANSYEQYF
TRBJ2-1	TRBV7-2	CASSPAGGLLWNEQFF
TRBJ1-5	TRBV7-2	CASSLTLRNQPQHF
TRBJ2-2	TRBV7-9	CASSLRLLGHTGELFF
TRBJ2-7	TRBV5-1	CASADRLSYEQYF
TRBJ2-2	TRBV4-1	CASSQVGELFF
TRBJ2-7	TRBV20-1	CSARVADRLAYEQYF
TRBJ1-3	TRBV9	CASSVDRVSGNTIYF
TRBJ1-5	TRBV18	CASSRTLGTGSAMGNQPQHF
TRBJ2-3	TRBV6-1	CASSEGETDTQYF
TRBJ2-1	TRBV9	CASSVGASVDDQFF
TRBJ2-7	TRBV7-2	CASSPESDIFSYEQYF
TRBJ1-1	TRBV29-1	CSALGPRGRDTEAFF
TRBJ2-2	TRBV19	CASRGTAIYTGELFF
TRBJ2-3	TRBV5-5	CASSPGTGGGDTQYF
TRBJ2-2	TRBV11-2	CASNPTAGANTGELFF
TRBJ1-1	TRBV20-1	CSARIGGVHTEAFF
TRBJ2-3	TRBV20-1	CSTEPDTYTDTQYF
TRBJ1-3	TRBV6-5	CASSYSRGTSSGNTIYF
TRBJ1-6	TRBV27	CASKRGGLGSSYNSPLHF
TRBJ2-3	TRBV20-1	CMRRLVGTDTQYF
TRBJ2-7	TRBV20-1	CSARRRGSSYEQYF
TRBJ2-7	TRBV16	CASSQWGGYRDDYEQYF
TRBJ2-7	TRBV6-4	CASSAGQGLSYEQYF
TRBJ2-2	TRBV7-3	CASSLRGGGTGELFF
TRBJ1-2	TRBV6-1	CASSEAGTGKGYGYTF
TRBJ2-2	TRBV12-3/TRBV12-4	CASMQGNTGELFF
TRBJ2-5	TRBV29-1	CSVEDSGGGETQYF
TRBJ1-5	TRBV3-1	CASSQARAQPQHF
TRBJ2-1	TRBV20-1	CSALSGGHYNEQFF
TRBJ2-4	TRBV30	CAWSGGGSKNIQYF
TRBJ2-3	TRBV7-2	CASSGPRDRGPDTQYF
TRBJ2-7	TRBV20-1	CSVKQGPYEQYF
TRBJ2-7	TRBV5-1	CASSLTGTGWEQYF
TRBJ2-1	TRBV13	CASSLGHSGVYNEQFF
TRBJ2-7	TRBV5-1	CASSAPSYEQYF